Given below is one T cell receptor beta chain in context. This sample was taken from a study of CD8 T cells in Susac syndrome. Both CD4+ and CD8+ T cells were negatively isolated, and TEMRA cells underwent FACS enrichment. The authors reverse transcribed roughly 0.5 to 1 ug RNA with random hexamers. The amplification used immunoSEQ multiplex PCR on TCR beta CDR3; it spanned 54 Vbeta and 13 Jbeta. TCRdb called the immunoSEQ multiplex PCR reads again in MiXCR, with one record for every CDR3 protein. The sample carries about 180,000 distinct CDR3 sequences, approximately 95% recorded once. Source material: CD8+ T cells from PBMCs. The clonotype originates from a human donor with multiple sclerosis.

The CDR3 loop reads CASSQVGTLEQYF. DNA of the CDR3: TGCGCCAGCAGCCAAGTGGGGACCCTCGAGCAGTACTTC. V gene TRBV4-1 combines with J gene TRBJ2-7; D assignment may be TRBD1 or TRBD2 (5 bases each). Germline CDR1 is MGHRA and CDR2 is YSYEKL. CDR3 size: 13 residues. The germline V and J ends were trimmed by 1 base and 6 bases, with 10 bases remaining between them.